These T cell receptor beta chains were read from a single sample in a study of blood T cell repertoires in COVID-19. Sequenced by immunoSEQ multiplex PCR; TCRdb stores in-frame clones only, minus some. The top ten clones hold 3% of a sample with about 360,000 clones, around 87% of them seen once. Sequences were obtained from peripheral blood. The source of these receptors is a human donor in a cohort sampled during active COVID-19. The CDR3 runs from the conserved cysteine through the conserved F or W. The order of the fields is D gene, V gene, clone size, J gene, CDR3 DNA, CDR3 protein. A D gene is named only where the DNA matches it firmly. Rows give clone size only sometimes, using once, few, many, or a class for an expanded clone.

TRBD2	TRBV3-1/TRBV3-2	.	TRBJ2-5	TGTGCCAGCAGCCACCATATTAGCGGGGGCGGGGAGACCCAGTACTTC	CASSHHISGGGETQYF
TRBD1	TRBV19	.	TRBJ2-7	TGTGCCAGTAGTGGGGGACAGGTATACGAGCAGTACTTC	CASSGGQVYEQYF
.	TRBV23-1	.	TRBJ2-7	TGCGCCAGCAGTCAATCTCCGGAGTGGAAGATCTTCTGCGAGCAGTACTTC	CASSQSPEWKIFCEQYF
.	TRBV9	.	TRBJ2-3	TGTGCCAGCAGCCCAGGGTTCTCTGGCACAGATACGCAGTATTTT	CASSPGFSGTDTQYF
TRBD2	TRBV9	.	TRBJ2-3	TGTGCCAGCAGCGTCGGGACTAGCGGGGGGGCAGATACGCAGTATTTT	CASSVGTSGGADTQYF
.	TRBV5-1	.	TRBJ2-1	TGCGCCAGCAGCCACGGAGAGGGATTTGGGAGCAGCTCCTACAATGAGCAGTTCTTC	CASSHGEGFGSSSYNEQFF
TRBD1	TRBV5-1	.	TRBJ2-2	TGCGCCAGCAGCGGAAGACAGGGCACCGGGGAGCTGTTTTTT	CASSGRQGTGELFF
.	TRBV5-8	.	TRBJ1-6	TGTGCCAGCAGCTTGGAGACACTCTTGGGTAATTCACCCCTCCACTTT	CASSLETLLGNSPLHF
TRBD2	TRBV5-1	.	TRBJ2-1	TGCGCCAGCAGCTTGGCCACGGGACTAGCGGTGCGAAATGAGCAGTTCTTC	CASSLATGLAVRNEQFF
.	TRBV20-1	.	TRBJ2-4	TGCAGTGCTAGTTCTAAGACTTACGGAAACATTCAGTACTTC	CSASSKTYGNIQYF
.	TRBV5-1	.	TRBJ2-6	TGCGCCAGCAGCTCCGGCTTAGGGGCTGGGGCCAACGTCCTGACTTTC	CASSSGLGAGANVLTF
.	TRBV28	.	TRBJ2-7	TGTGCCAGCAGACAAGCAAAATGGAGCTCCTACGAGCAGTACTTC	CASRQAKWSSYEQYF
.	TRBV4-1	few	TRBJ1-2	TGCGCCAGCAGCCAAGATCCGAACAGGGAGCCTTATGGCTACACCTTC	CASSQDPNREPYGYTF
.	TRBV5-4	.	TRBJ2-5	TGTGCCAGCAGCTTGACGACAGTTCAAGAGACCCAGTACTTC	CASSLTTVQETQYF
.	TRBV7-9	.	TRBJ2-7	TGTGCCAGTACAGGGAACTACGAGCAGTACTTC	CASTGNYEQYF
TRBD1	TRBV9	.	TRBJ1-1	TGTGCCAGCAGCGTAGAGGGACAGGGTCGTGGAGCTTTCTTT	CASSVEGQGRGAFF
TRBD2	TRBV19	.	TRBJ2-1	TGTGCCAGTCTGCCTACTAGCGGGAGATCAGATGAGCAGTTCTTC	CASLPTSGRSDEQFF
TRBD1	TRBV6-6	.	TRBJ1-2	TGTGCCAGCACCAAGGGACAGGGATATAACTATGGCTACACCTTC	CASTKGQGYNYGYTF
.	TRBV4-1	.	TRBJ1-3	TGCGCCAGCAGCCACAACAGGGAAGGTGGAAACACCATATATTTT	CASSHNREGGNTIYF
.	TRBV30	.	TRBJ1-4	TGTGCCTGGAGTGCAGGACATTCAAATGAAAAACTGTTTTTT	CAWSAGHSNEKLFF
.	TRBV6-5	few	TRBJ1-6	TGTGCCAGCCGCGGTGGCTCCTATAATTCACCCCTCCACTTT	CASRGGSYNSPLHF
TRBD1	TRBV28	.	TRBJ2-1	TGTGCCAGCAGTTTACAGGGGGCAACCTACAATGAGCAGTTCTTC	CASSLQGATYNEQFF
TRBD1	TRBV18	.	TRBJ1-1	TGTGCCAGCTCACCATTGGGGGACAGATTGAACACTGAAGCTTTCTTT	CASSPLGDRLNTEAFF
TRBD1	TRBV27	.	TRBJ1-4	TGTGCCAGCAGTTCACCCGGGACAGGGCCTGAAAAACTGTTTTTT	CASSSPGTGPEKLFF
.	TRBV12-3/TRBV12-4	.	TRBJ1-5	TGTGCCAGCAGTTTAGCGGGGCATCAGCCCCAGCATTTT	CASSLAGHQPQHF
.	TRBV16	.	TRBJ2-5	TGTGCCAGCAGCCTATACCGGGACAACCAAGAGACCCAGTACTTC	CASSLYRDNQETQYF
.	TRBV19	.	TRBJ2-1	TGTGCCAGTAGTATTGCGCCGGAGAGGGTCCATGAGCAGTTCTTC	CASSIAPERVHEQFF
TRBD1	TRBV24-1	once	TRBJ2-1	TGTGCCACCAGTGATTTTGGAAGGGGGCTGTACAATGAGCAGTTCTTC	CATSDFGRGLYNEQFF
TRBD2	TRBV30	.	TRBJ2-3	TGTGCCTGGACCCATTGGACTAGCGGACCGTACACAGATACGCAGTATTTT	CAWTHWTSGPYTDTQYF
.	TRBV29-1	.	TRBJ1-2	TGCAGCGTTGAGGGGCTGTCTGGCTACACCTTC	CSVEGLSGYTF
.	TRBV11-2	.	TRBJ2-7	TGTGCCAGCAGCTTAGACGGCCTAGCCGGGGTCGAGCAGTACTTC	CASSLDGLAGVEQYF
.	TRBV6-5	.	TRBJ1-5	TGTGCCAGCAGTACTCGGCCCCAGCATTTT	CASSTRPQHF
.	TRBV2	.	TRBJ2-3	TGTGCCAGCAGAGTAGCGAGCACAGATACGCAGTATTTT	CASRVASTDTQYF
.	TRBV4-2	.	TRBJ1-6	TGTGCCAGCAGCCTATACCCTCAGAATTCACCCCTCCACTTT	CASSLYPQNSPLHF
.	TRBV11-2	once	TRBJ2-5	TGTGCCAGCAGCTTAGTAATCTCCTCCCGGGGACAAGAGACCCAGTACTTC	CASSLVISSRGQETQYF
TRBD2	TRBV5-1	.	TRBJ2-1	TGCGCCAGCAGCTTGTCCCAGCGGGAGGCCGAAGGCCCCTACAATGAGCAGTTCTTC	CASSLSQREAEGPYNEQFF
.	TRBV5-6	few	TRBJ1-3	TGTGCCAGCAGCTCCGCCCCGACAGATATTCTCTCTGGAAACACCATATATTTT	CASSSAPTDILSGNTIYF
.	TRBV10-3	.	TRBJ2-7	TGTGCCATCAGCGTCACAGGGTACTACGAGCAGTACTTC	CAISVTGYYEQYF
.	TRBV7-9	.	TRBJ2-1	TGTGCCAGCAGCGACACACCGACAGGGAGGAATGAGCAGTTCTTC	CASSDTPTGRNEQFF
.	TRBV2	.	TRBJ2-3	TGTGCCAGCAGTGAAGAGTTTAGCCGCACAGATACGCAGTATTTT	CASSEEFSRTDTQYF
.	TRBV10-3	.	TRBJ2-2	TGTGCCATCAGTGTCGGTCCCGTGAACACCGGGGAGCTGTTTTTT	CAISVGPVNTGELFF
TRBD1	TRBV27	once	TRBJ1-6	TGTGCCAGCAGTCCCTGGACAGGCGGGTCACCCCTCCACTTT	CASSPWTGGSPLHF
.	TRBV2	.	TRBJ1-2	TGTGCCAGCACATACTCAGGGGTGACTAACTATGGCTACACCTTC	CASTYSGVTNYGYTF
.	TRBV24-1	.	TRBJ2-1	TGTGCCACCAGTACGTCTTCGAGCAATGAGCAGTTCTTC	CATSTSSSNEQFF
TRBD2	TRBV9	.	TRBJ2-2	TGTGCCAGCAGCGTAGAGGGACTAGCCGACATGAACACCGGGGAGCTGTTTTTT	CASSVEGLADMNTGELFF
TRBD2	TRBV19	.	TRBJ2-2	TGTGCCAGTAGTATAGCGGGGGAGGGCACCGGGGAGCTGTTTTTT	CASSIAGEGTGELFF
.	TRBV18	.	TRBJ1-3	TGTGCCAGCTCACTAGAGTACGACTCTGGAAACACCATATATTTT	CASSLEYDSGNTIYF
.	TRBV21-1	.	TRBJ1-1	TGTGCCAGCAGCTATCCTCTGGGCAGGGGGTGGGGAACAAACACTGAAGCTTTCTTT	CASSYPLGRGWGTNTEAFF
.	TRBV5-1	.	TRBJ1-6	TGCGCCAGCAGTGCCGGACAAAATAATTCACCCCTCCACTTT	CASSAGQNNSPLHF